A selection of T cell receptor beta chains follows, all from one sample in a study of T cell repertoires in cytomegalovirus infection. TCRdb re-derived calls from the reads in MiXCR, one entry per CDR3 protein. The profile shows around 190,000 distinct CDR3 sequences, roughly an eighth of them singletons. The sequenced material came from PBMCs. These receptors originate from a human donor in good health (CMV status not recorded). Some clones in this sample may be carry-over from other donors' samples. Each CDR3 is given with its conserved first and last residue. The D gene is left open where the match is weak. Clone size, where shown, is once, few, many, or a class for clones that have expanded.

>NA|TRBV7-8|many|TRBJ2-2
CASSFPLGYTGELFF
TGTGCCAGCAGCTTCCCGCTGGGTTACACCGGGGAGCTGTTTTTT
>NA|TRBV3-1|NA|TRBJ2-1
CASSQSPGSYNEQFF
TGTGCCAGCAGCCAATCGCCGGGATCTTACAATGAGCAGTTCTTC
>NA|TRBV7-2|many|TRBJ1-2
CASSLDSSAYGYTF
TGTGCCAGCAGCTTAGACTCTTCAGCCTATGGCTACACCTTC
>NA|TRBV2|many|TRBJ1-2
CASSEVTQGPAGYTF
TGTGCCAGCAGTGAAGTAACCCAGGGGCCTGCGGGCTACACCTTC
>NA|TRBV11-2|many|TRBJ1-3
CASSPEGVSGNTIYF
TGTGCCAGCAGCCCCGAGGGGGTTTCTGGAAACACCATATATTTT
>NA|TRBV7-2|many|TRBJ2-3
CASSFNTDTQYF
TGTGCCAGCAGCTTTAACACAGATACGCAGTATTTT
>NA|TRBV7-9|few|TRBJ1-6
CASSPGTFNSPLHF
TGTGCCAGCAGCCCAGGGACATTTAATTCACCCCTCCACTTT
>NA|TRBV29-1|NA|TRBJ2-4
CSVEFRGQSKNIQYF
TGCAGCGTTGAATTCCGGGGGCAAAGCAAAAACATTCAGTACTTC
>NA|TRBV7-2|many|TRBJ1-1
CASSLVTLNTEAFF
TGTGCCAGCAGCTTAGTGACTCTGAACACTGAAGCTTTCTTT
>TRBD2|TRBV5-6|few|TRBJ2-2
CASIPRGGRATGELFF
TGTGCCAGCATCCCCCGGGGCGGGAGGGCCACCGGGGAGCTGTTTTTT
>TRBD1|TRBV2|NA|TRBJ1-6
CASSEGQDYNSPLHF
TGTGCCAGCAGTGAGGGACAGGACTATAATTCACCCCTCCACTTT
>TRBD2|TRBV6-2/TRBV6-3|NA|TRBJ2-7
CANSYSPGLAGLASSYVQYF
TGTGCCAACAGTTACTCGCCGGGACTAGCGGGGCTTGCTAGCTCCTACGTGCAGTACTTC
>NA|TRBV6-2/TRBV6-3|NA|TRBJ2-7
CASTPGRGPKSPYEQYF
TGTGCCAGCACCCCGGGTCGGGGGCCCAAAAGTCCCTACGAGCAGTACTTC
>NA|TRBV24-1|few|TRBJ1-5
CATSGVGNQPQHF
TGTGCCACCAGTGGAGTGGGCAATCAGCCCCAGCATTTT
>NA|TRBV6-6|many|TRBJ2-5
CASSYSEHQETQYF
TGTGCCAGCAGTTACTCGGAGCACCAAGAGACCCAGTACTTC
>TRBD2|TRBV5-1|few|TRBJ2-3
CASSLEGRAGARVSTDTQYF
TGCGCCAGCAGCTTGGAAGGCCGAGCGGGGGCAAGGGTTAGCACAGATACGCAGTATTTT
>TRBD1|TRBV12-5|NA|TRBJ1-1
CASDPGQPGHMNTEAFF
TGTGCTAGTGATCCGGGACAGCCGGGCCACATGAACACTGAAGCTTTCTTT
>NA|TRBV20-1|few|TRBJ2-1
CSARRRGIYNEQFF
TGCAGTGCTAGAAGGCGGGGAATCTACAATGAGCAGTTCTTC
>NA|TRBV28|NA|TRBJ1-5
CATYRSNQPQHF
TGTGCCACCTACAGGAGCAATCAGCCCCAGCATTTT
>NA|TRBV2|few|TRBJ1-5
CASSAASNQPQHF
TGTGCCAGCAGTGCGGCTAGCAATCAGCCCCAGCATTTT
>NA|TRBV6-6|many|TRBJ1-1
CASSYGVMNTEAFF
TGTGCCAGCAGTTACGGGGTAATGAACACTGAAGCTTTCTTT
>NA|TRBV3-1|NA|TRBJ1-1
CASSTHKNTEAFF
TGTGCCAGCAGCACCCACAAGAACACTGAAGCTTTCTTT
>NA|TRBV10-2|NA|TRBJ1-1
CATRRGNTEAFF
TGCGCCACTCGTCGGGGTAACACTGAAGCTTTCTTT
>NA|TRBV28|NA|TRBJ2-5
CATQGDQETQYF
TGTGCCACTCAAGGGGACCAAGAGACCCAGTACTTC
>TRBD2|TRBV24-1|few|TRBJ2-1
CATSDSSGRGSYNEQFF
TGTGCCACCAGTGATTCCAGCGGGAGGGGTTCCTACAATGAGCAGTTCTTC
>NA|TRBV5-4|many|TRBJ2-7
CASSLSKQGPSYEQYF
TGTGCCAGCAGCTTGAGTAAACAGGGCCCATCCTACGAGCAGTACTTC
>TRBD1|TRBV28|many|TRBJ1-5
CASSFPRDRDSNQPQHF
TGTGCCAGCAGTTTCCCCCGGGACAGGGATAGCAATCAGCCCCAGCATTTT
>NA|TRBV28|NA|TRBJ1-2
CASSFSQSGGYGYTF
TGTGCCAGCAGTTTCTCACAGTCTGGGGGCTATGGCTACACCTTC